The clone carrying this TCR beta chain was seen once. Its antigen is not identified. Because the CDR3 is missing its conserved closing phenylalanine or tryptophan, this is likely a read error. Combining a sample-barcoded 5' primer with a J-beta primer mix, a second PCR ran for roughly 7 to 12 cycles. MiXCR, applied by TCRdb to the 5' RACE reads, yields one record per CDR3 protein. The data hold hundreds of thousands of distinct CDR3 sequences, with 20% to 25% observed a single time. V lost 0 bases and J lost 0; bases outside the gene matches: 6. The CDR3 runs 18 residues. Germline CDR1 reads LGHDT; CDR2 reads YNNKEL (reference sequence). The record originates from a study of blood T cells in healthy people across ages. About the study: Template switching recovered approximately one barcoded beta molecule for every two T cells. Study results and caveats: Whereas aged donors had fewer naive CD4+ cells, long-lived donors had more of them and higher diversity.

These data were also reused for a study on T cells of mothers and their children.

The sequencing sample was made of blood. The chain uses TRBV3-1 and TRBJ1-1, with 11 nucleotides matching TRBD1. The clonotype comes from a boy between 10 and 17 years old in good health. This chain's CDR3 is CASSQDSDRGRLNTEAFY. In DNA form, the CDR3 reads TGTGCCAGCAGCCAAGATTCGGACAGGGGGCGTCTGAACACTGAAGCTTTCTAT.